Listed below are T cell receptor beta chains from one sample, sequenced in a study of T cell responses to AZD1222 COVID-19 vaccine. TCRdb's table, derived via immunoSEQ multiplex PCR, lists solely in-frame clones and lacks some. The top ten clones hold approximately 7% of a sample with 90,000 to 120,000 clones, more than 80% of them seen once. Material: peripheral blood, obtained on day 0 of AZD1222 vaccination. The origin of the receptors is an adult in good health. Each CDR3 is given with its conserved first and last residue. D genes are given only for firm matches. The size field is filled for only some rows; it gives once, few, many or a size class.

j_call v_call clone_size d_call cdr3_nt cdr3_aa
TRBJ1-2 TRBV7-9 - TRBD1 TGTGCCAGCAGCGGGACAGGGGGAGTCTATGGCTACACCTTC CASSGTGGVYGYTF
TRBJ2-4 TRBV5-1 - TRBD1 TGCGCCAGCAGCGCCGACAGGGGGTTACAAAACATTCAGTACTTC CASSADRGLQNIQYF
TRBJ2-3 TRBV11-3 - - TGTGCCAGCAGCTTAGGGACAGCCCGCCCAGATACGCAGTATTTT CASSLGTARPDTQYF
TRBJ1-6 TRBV11-3 - - TGTGCCAGCAGCGCCCAGGGAGATAATTCACCCCTCCACTTT CASSAQGDNSPLHF
TRBJ2-7 TRBV11-2 few - TGTGCCAGCAGCTTAGATTTCGGTAGAGGCTACGAGCAGTACTTC CASSLDFGRGYEQYF
TRBJ1-4 TRBV6-2/TRBV6-3 - TRBD1 TGTGCCAGCAGTTCCTCCGACAGGGTCGGAGAAAAACTGTTTTTT CASSSSDRVGEKLFF
TRBJ1-2 TRBV18 - TRBD1 TGTGCCAGCTCACCACCGGACGGGCAGGGGGCGAGAGGCTACACCTTC CASSPPDGQGARGYTF
TRBJ2-1 TRBV7-9 - - TGTGCCAGCAGCTTAAGGCGCAATGAGCAGTTCTTC CASSLRRNEQFF
TRBJ2-7 TRBV7-2 - - TGTGCCAGCAGCTTAGTCACAGGGAACAAGCAGTACTTC CASSLVTGNKQYF
TRBJ2-1 TRBV5-1 - TRBD1 TGCGCCAGCAGCTCGGGACAGTCCTCCTACAATGAGCAGTTCTTC CASSSGQSSYNEQFF
TRBJ2-1 TRBV4-1 - TRBD1 TGCGCCAGCAGCCAAGATAGGGGGACAGTGGGATTTACGGAGCAGTTCTTC CASSQDRGTVGFTEQFF
TRBJ1-2 TRBV27 - - TGTGCCAGCAGTTGGATTTCGGGCAGTAACTATGGCTACACCTTC CASSWISGSNYGYTF
TRBJ1-3 TRBV7-2 - TRBD1 TGTGCCAGCAGGCGACAGGGCTCTGGAAACACCATATATTTT CASRRQGSGNTIYF
TRBJ2-2 TRBV27 once - TGTGCCAGCAGTACCGCTACCTACACCGGGGAGCTGTTTTTT CASSTATYTGELFF
TRBJ2-4 TRBV7-8 - TRBD2 TGTGCCAGCAGCTTAAGCCTAGCGGCCGCCCTAGCCAAAAACATTCAGTACTTC CASSLSLAAALAKNIQYF